This TCR beta chain was sequenced during a study of shared clonotypes between healthy human individuals. The data were produced by immunoSEQ multiplex PCR, yet TCRdb's version contains in-frame clones alone and is incomplete. The profile shows around 1.1 million clones, 77% of them singletons. This clone was recorded a few times. What it recognizes is unknown. Each of the donors was a healthy adult who was HIV-negative and had not had a recent acute infection or vaccination. The length of the CDR3 is 17 residues. Unmatched junction bases numbered 14, after V lost 5 bases and J lost 5 bases. CDR1 and CDR2 from the germline V gene are SGHRS and YFSETQ. Study-wide points: Read depth was anticipated to influence clonotype sharing among donors.

The sequencing sample was made of memory CD4+ T cells from PBMCs. Sample subset: CD45RA-negative fraction. This chain links TRBV5-1 with TRBJ2-1; 9 bases agree with TRBD2. This TCR came from a man younger than 30 in good health. Some clones in this sample may be carry-over from other donors' samples. CDR3 sequence reads: CASSVLGRAGGHNEQFF. The CDR3 DNA reads TGCGCCAGCAGTGTTCTGGGCCGAGCGGGAGGCCACAATGAGCAGTTCTTC.